A selection of T cell receptor beta chains follows, all from one sample in a study of CD8 T cells in ankylosing spondylitis. TCRdb re-derived calls from the 5' RACE reads in MiXCR, one entry per CDR3 protein. The repertoire holds around 210,000 distinct CDR3 sequences, with roughly 8% as singletons. The sample consisted of blood, either unsorted or a sorted T cell fraction (not recorded which). The source is a female donor with ankylosing spondylitis or in good health (not recorded which). Both conserved end residues are part of each CDR3. A D gene is named only where the DNA matches it firmly. Some rows mark clone size as missing; the rest say once, few, many or name a class of expanded clone.

d_gene: -
abundance: many
j_gene: TRBJ1-1
v_gene: TRBV5-1
CDR3aa: CASSPREGGNTEAFF
CDR3nt: TGCGCCAGCAGCCCCCGTGAGGGGGGGAACACTGAAGCTTTCTTT

d_gene: TRBD2
abundance: many
j_gene: TRBJ2-7
v_gene: TRBV6-1
CDR3aa: CASRPSLFAGDGYEQYF
CDR3nt: TGTGCCAGCAGGCCTTCCTTGTTTGCGGGAGACGGCTACGAGCAGTACTTC

d_gene: TRBD2
abundance: many
j_gene: TRBJ2-1
v_gene: TRBV11-2
CDR3aa: CASSQGGLAGSSSYNEQFF
CDR3nt: TGTGCCAGCAGCCAAGGAGGACTAGCGGGTTCTAGCTCCTACAATGAGCAGTTCTTC

d_gene: -
abundance: many
j_gene: TRBJ2-3
v_gene: TRBV20-1
CDR3aa: CSQESTDTQYF
CDR3nt: TGCAGTCAAGAGAGCACAGATACGCAGTATTTT

d_gene: -
abundance: many
j_gene: TRBJ2-1
v_gene: TRBV3-1
CDR3aa: CAIQVRENEQFF
CDR3nt: TGTGCCATTCAGGTCCGAGAAAATGAGCAGTTCTTC

d_gene: TRBD2
abundance: few
j_gene: TRBJ2-1
v_gene: TRBV7-2
CDR3aa: CASSSGRAGGDNEQFF
CDR3nt: TGTGCCAGCAGCTCGGGGCGGGCGGGAGGAGACAATGAGCAGTTCTTC

d_gene: -
abundance: few
j_gene: TRBJ2-3
v_gene: TRBV20-1
CDR3aa: CSAGIQGRPLGRTDTQYF
CDR3nt: TGCAGTGCTGGTATCCAAGGGAGGCCCTTGGGGAGGACAGATACGCAGTATTTT

d_gene: -
abundance: many
j_gene: TRBJ2-6
v_gene: TRBV5-1
CDR3aa: CASSSGGPSGANVLTF
CDR3nt: TGCGCCAGCAGCTCCGGCGGGCCCTCTGGGGCCAACGTCCTGACTTTC

d_gene: -
abundance: -
j_gene: TRBJ2-2
v_gene: TRBV7-2
CDR3aa: CASSFRVATGELFF
CDR3nt: TGTGCCAGCAGCTTCCGGGTGGCGACCGGGGAGCTGTTTTTT

d_gene: -
abundance: few
j_gene: TRBJ1-1
v_gene: TRBV7-2
CDR3aa: CASSLEPFSFMNTEAFF
CDR3nt: TGTGCCAGCAGCTTAGAGCCGTTTTCGTTCATGAACACTGAAGCTTTCTTT

d_gene: -
abundance: many
j_gene: TRBJ2-3
v_gene: TRBV6-2/TRBV6-3
CDR3aa: CASSTFGDENF
CDR3nt: TGTGCCAGCAGTACCTTCGGGGACGAAAATTTT

d_gene: TRBD1
abundance: many
j_gene: TRBJ1-1
v_gene: TRBV5-1
CDR3aa: CASSTSQGAVEAFF
CDR3nt: TGCGCCAGCAGCACCTCACAGGGGGCCGTTGAAGCTTTCTTT

d_gene: TRBD1
abundance: few
j_gene: TRBJ2-2
v_gene: TRBV7-9
CDR3aa: CASSAGQGHGELFF
CDR3nt: TGTGCCAGCAGCGCTGGACAGGGGCACGGGGAGCTGTTTTTT

d_gene: -
abundance: -
j_gene: TRBJ2-1
v_gene: TRBV20-1
CDR3aa: CSAAFGTNEQFF
CDR3nt: TGCAGTGCCGCCTTCGGGACCAATGAGCAGTTCTTC

d_gene: TRBD2
abundance: many
j_gene: TRBJ2-7
v_gene: TRBV20-1
CDR3aa: CSATGTSGYEQYF
CDR3nt: TGCAGTGCTACCGGGACTAGCGGCTACGAGCAGTACTTC

d_gene: TRBD2
abundance: many
j_gene: TRBJ2-1
v_gene: TRBV9
CDR3aa: CASSPLGGTSGSDEQFF
CDR3nt: TGTGCCAGCAGCCCATTGGGGGGGACTAGCGGGAGCGATGAGCAGTTCTTC

d_gene: -
abundance: many
j_gene: TRBJ1-5
v_gene: TRBV5-1
CDR3aa: CASSYSYNQPQHF
CDR3nt: TGCGCCAGCAGCTATAGTTACAATCAGCCCCAGCATTTT

d_gene: -
abundance: -
j_gene: TRBJ1-2
v_gene: TRBV5-1
CDR3aa: CASRRGANGYTF
CDR3nt: TGCGCCAGCAGGAGGGGGGCGAATGGCTACACCTTC

d_gene: TRBD1
abundance: many
j_gene: TRBJ1-6
v_gene: TRBV4-2
CDR3aa: CASSQIMTGGHSPLHF
CDR3nt: TGTGCCAGCAGCCAAATTATGACAGGGGGACATTCACCCCTCCACTTT

d_gene: TRBD2
abundance: many
j_gene: TRBJ2-1
v_gene: TRBV6-5
CDR3aa: CASSYTASGSYNEQFF
CDR3nt: TGTGCCAGCAGTTACACGGCTAGCGGCTCCTACAATGAGCAGTTCTTC

d_gene: -
abundance: many
j_gene: TRBJ2-1
v_gene: TRBV28
CDR3aa: CASSALWGEQFF
CDR3nt: TGTGCCAGCAGTGCACTCTGGGGTGAGCAGTTCTTC

d_gene: TRBD1
abundance: many
j_gene: TRBJ2-2
v_gene: TRBV6-2/TRBV6-3
CDR3aa: CASSDRGWNTGELFF
CDR3nt: TGTGCCAGCAGTGACAGGGGGTGGAACACCGGGGAGCTGTTTTTT

d_gene: TRBD2
abundance: -
j_gene: TRBJ2-2
v_gene: TRBV7-8
CDR3aa: CASSLGGGTPGTGELFF
CDR3nt: TGTGCCAGCAGCTTAGGGGGGGGGACCCCGGGCACCGGGGAGCTGTTTTTT